These 9 T cell receptor beta chains were all obtained from the same sample, sequenced in a study of T cells in Graves' hyperthyroidism and ophthalmopathy. RNA transcripts yielded amplified TCR beta CDR3 regions. HTBI primers were employed in a first-round RT-PCR of the TCR CDR3. From the multiplex PCR reads, TCRdb called clonotypes with MiXCR, one entry per CDR3 protein. The sample has around 580,000 distinct CDR3 sequences; around 42% are singletons. The sequenced material came from peripheral blood or thyroid tissue (not recorded which). These receptors were collected from a woman under 30 with Graves' hyperthyroidism.

This clonotype showed up many times. The rearrangement links TRBV6-5 to TRBJ1-5; 7 bases fit TRBD1. CDR1 is MNHEY, CDR2 SVGAGI, per germline. The trim removed 4 bases at V and 3 bases at J, leaving 12 bases unmatched. The CDR3 totals 17 residues. The CDR3 nucleotides read TGTGCCAGCAGTTCGGAGACTACGACAGGGTTCAATCAGCCCCAGCATTTT. It codes for CASSSETTTGFNQPQHF.

Here the CDR3 reads CSAPRGQQPQHF. As DNA, the CDR3 is TGCAGTGCTCCGAGGGGTCAACAGCCCCAGCATTTT. This chain joins TRBV20-1 and TRBJ1-5; weak D call: TRBD1 (5 bases). The CDR3 spans 12 residues. Trimming cost V 5 bases and J 7 bases, with 12 bases left between them. CDR1 and CDR2 from the germline V gene are DFQATT and SNEGSKA (reference sequence).

The genes are TRBV6-5 and TRBJ1-1; possible D gene TRBD1, 5 bases. Looked up from germline, CDR1 is MNHEY and CDR2 is SVGAGI. Trimming took off 4 bases at V and 10 bases at J, with 10 bases between the two ends. The CDR3 spans 11 residues. CDR3 sequence reads: CASSSFRGAFF. The CDR3 nucleotides are TGTGCCAGCAGTTCGTTTAGGGGAGCTTTCTTT.

Remarks on this clonotype: A much larger clone differs from this one at a single base, so this may be a read error. The V and J genes are TRBV20-1 and TRBJ2-7, with a weak D call TRBD2 (7 bases). Looked up from germline, CDR1 is DFQATT and CDR2 is SNEGSKA (reference sequence). This CDR3 has 12 amino acids. For the CDR3, the DNA is TGCAGTGCTAGCGGGGGGCCCGGCGAGCAGCACTTC. The encoded protein is CSASGGPGEQHF.

This clonotype was recorded a few times. The V and J genes are TRBV2 and TRBJ2-5; D is possibly TRBD2 (5 bases). The assigned J gene may be wrong: the sequence end matches TRBJ2-1 better. The CDR3 extends over 12 amino acids. The V gene's germline CDR1 is SNHLY and CDR2 FYNNEI. The CDR3 loop is CASSEEANEQFF. In DNA, the CDR3 is TGTGCCAGCAGTGAGGAGGCCAATGAGCAGTTCTTC.

This clonotype has just one count. The chain carries TRBV2 and TRBJ1-1; no clear D gene. CDR1 and CDR2 (germline): SNHLY, FYNNEI. CDR3 length: 14 amino acids. V was cut by 8 bases and J by 1 base, with 14 bases left in between. The CDR3 sequence is CASGRERANTEAFF. The CDR3 DNA follows: TGTGCCAGCGGCAGAGAGCGGGCGAACACTGAAGCTTTCTTT.

The chain recombines TRBV20-1 with TRBJ1-1, with D possibly matching TRBD1 (5 bases). This CDR3 is 15 amino acids long. Germline V gene data show CDR1 as DFQATT and CDR2 as SNEGSKA (reference sequence). The V end lost 4 bases, the J end lost 6 bases, and 21 bases lay between the germline ends. The CDR3 region is CSATPPSGSGAEAFF. The CDR3 DNA sequence: TGCAGTGCTACACCCCCTAGCGGGTCGGGGGCTGAAGCTTTCTTT.

The chain joins TRBV29-1 to TRBJ1-4; 7 bases are shared with TRBD1. Germline CDR1 and CDR2: SQVTM and ANQGSEA. The CDR3 is made up of 13 amino acids. V trimming: 7 bases; J trimming: 5 bases; junction bases outside the gene matches: 7. CDR3 coding DNA: TGCAGCGCATTGACAGGGAGGAATGAAAAACTGTTTTTT. Its translation is CSALTGRNEKLFF.

The J gene is TRBJ2-7, the V gene TRBV20-1, with D perhaps matching TRBD1 or TRBD2 (7 bases each). Trimming left V 5 bases short and J 3 bases short, with 14 bases between. Germline CDR1 DFQATT, CDR2 SNEGSKA (reference sequence). CDR3 length: 13 residues. The CDR3 here is CSAAQGGDYEQYF. The CDR3 DNA sequence: TGCAGTGCTGCGCAGGGGGGGGACTACGAGCAGTACTTC.